The rows below give T cell receptor beta chains drawn from one sample of a study of blood T cell repertoires in COVID-19. Sequenced by immunoSEQ multiplex PCR; TCRdb stores in-frame clones only, minus some. The sample has around 130,000 clones; 83% are singletons. Sequencing was carried out using PBMCs or T cells enriched from blood (not recorded which). These receptors all come from a man aged 25-45 years who had recovered from COVID-19. Both conserved end residues are part of each CDR3. Each record gives: J gene, V gene, CDR3 protein.

>TRBJ2-7|TRBV27
CASSSLAGERYEQYF
>TRBJ2-7|TRBV15
CATSRDSPGVGYEQYF
>TRBJ2-1|TRBV7-9
CASSFESYRVSYNEQFF
>TRBJ2-7|TRBV6-2/TRBV6-3
CASSPGGTSVYEQYF
>TRBJ2-1|TRBV7-6
CARIPGNSYNEQFF
>TRBJ2-1|TRBV6-5
CASSYLGSTGNEQFF
>TRBJ2-1|TRBV3-1/TRBV3-2
CASSQPGLAPEQFF
>TRBJ2-7|TRBV10-2
CASSEGPRSEQYF
>TRBJ1-3|TRBV7-8
CASSYLSGNTIYF
>TRBJ1-1|TRBV4-1
CASSQGVQGAPEAFF
>TRBJ2-7|TRBV6-5
CASSHPGTGNYEQYF
>TRBJ2-1|TRBV21-1
CASSYRDRGNEQFF
>TRBJ1-2|TRBV28
CASSYSGPNYGYTF
>TRBJ2-5|TRBV4-2
CASSQVELAGYTETQYF
>TRBJ2-3|TRBV10-1
CASNRLAGAEDTQYF
>TRBJ1-1|TRBV19
CASTGQVLSTEAFF
>TRBJ2-7|TRBV6-2/TRBV6-3
CASSPAGATYEQYF
>TRBJ2-3|TRBV2
CASSEALRASGTPPDTQYF
>TRBJ1-5|TRBV7-2
CASSLQGALMDQPQHF
>TRBJ1-1|TRBV18
CASSRRVREAFF
>TRBJ1-6|TRBV30
CAWSATGGDYNSPLHF
>TRBJ2-7|TRBV5-1
CASSLGTSGIHEQYF
>TRBJ2-5|TRBV19
CASSIGAGLAEETQYF
>TRBJ2-3|TRBV2
CASSDPSETLTDTQYF
>TRBJ1-5|TRBV19
CASSISVRNQPQHF
>TRBJ1-2|TRBV4-1
CASSQGRPDRDYGYTF
>TRBJ1-4|TRBV19
CATSTQGANEKLFF
>TRBJ2-7|TRBV18
CASSLGQGLNYEQYF
>TRBJ2-2|TRBV7-2
CASSSGLLTTGELFF
>TRBJ2-7|TRBV11-2
CASSPGQGIDEQYF
>TRBJ1-6|TRBV9
CASSVEGRDNSPLHF
>TRBJ2-3|TRBV11-2
CASSLVGTGARGSDTQYF
>TRBJ1-5|TRBV5-5
CASSPVGGSQPQHF
>TRBJ2-1|TRBV3-1/TRBV3-2
CASSTRETEQFF
>TRBJ2-2|TRBV7-3
CASSQGGVGTGELFF
>TRBJ2-1|TRBV9
CASSVVGRGTVDEQFF
>TRBJ1-5|TRBV7-3
CASSLPNRDNQPQHF
>TRBJ2-3|TRBV9
CASSVVGGRGADTQYF
>TRBJ2-3|TRBV19
CASSTGLADSTDTQYF
>TRBJ1-5|TRBV6-5
CASTQETNQPQHF
>TRBJ1-3|TRBV6-5
CASSYSTGTGNTIYF
>TRBJ1-2|TRBV19
CASKSRDRIPYGYTF
>TRBJ1-2|TRBV12-5
CASGLVSRTILNYGYTF
>TRBJ1-5|TRBV15
CATSRGAGGNQPQHF
>TRBJ1-5|TRBV19
CASTSPGPRGYQPQHF
>TRBJ1-5|TRBV19
CASSIGRYSNQPQHF